The rows below give T cell receptor beta chains drawn from one sample of a study of OX40 agonist ivuxolimab in advanced cancers. Clones were read by immunoSEQ multiplex PCR, and TCRdb kept only the in-frame ones, dropping some. In the table there are under 80,000 clones, roughly 85% of which are singletons. The starting material was CD4+ or CD8+ T cells sorted from blood, obtained in a trial of the OX40 agonist ivuxolimab. These receptors were collected from an adult with an advanced solid tumor such as melanoma, head and neck, liver or kidney cancer. CDR3s include the opening cysteine and the closing phenylalanine or tryptophan. D genes are given only for firm matches. A clone size is listed for some rows: how often the clone was seen (once, few, many), or a class if it is expanded.

once	TRBJ2-1	TRBV27	TRBD1	CASSSPTGTGGRYNEQFF	TGTGCCAGCAGTTCACCTACCGGGACAGGGGGCCGCTACAATGAGCAGTTCTTC
NA	TRBJ2-5	TRBV6-5	NA	CASRSLVFGETQYF	TGTGCCAGCAGGTCACTAGTATTTGGAGAGACCCAGTACTTC
NA	TRBJ1-2	TRBV27	TRBD1	CASSPSGTGGFHGYTF	TGTGCCAGCAGTCCCTCCGGGACAGGGGGCTTTCATGGCTACACCTTC
NA	TRBJ2-1	TRBV18	TRBD1	CASSRSPGQGNNEQFF	TGTGCCAGCTCACGTTCCCCGGGACAGGGGAACAATGAGCAGTTCTTC
NA	TRBJ2-5	TRBV18	TRBD2	CASSPSGGVETQYF	TGTGCCAGCTCACCATCGGGGGGAGTGGAGACCCAGTACTTC
NA	TRBJ1-1	TRBV18	NA	CASSPQGGVRTEAFF	TGTGCCAGCTCACCACAGGGGGGGGTGCGAACTGAAGCTTTCTTT
once	TRBJ2-5	TRBV19	NA	CASTSRGGHQETQYF	TGTGCCAGTACCTCCCGGGGCGGCCACCAAGAGACCCAGTACTTC
NA	TRBJ1-1	TRBV9	NA	CASSVVNTEAFF	TGTGCCAGCAGCGTAGTTAACACTGAAGCTTTCTTT
NA	TRBJ1-5	TRBV7-3	TRBD1	CASSFRDSSNQPQHF	TGTGCCAGCAGCTTCCGGGACAGTAGCAATCAGCCCCAGCATTTT
once	TRBJ2-3	TRBV5-1	TRBD2	CASSLAPLAGGLQKSSTDTQYF	TGCGCCAGCAGCTTGGCCCCACTAGCGGGAGGGCTTCAAAAGTCTAGCACAGATACGCAGTATTTT
NA	TRBJ2-3	TRBV15	NA	CATSRDPAGADTQYF	TGTGCCACCAGCAGAGATCCCGCAGGGGCAGATACGCAGTATTTT
NA	TRBJ2-3	TRBV20-1	NA	CSASHGDTQYF	TGCAGTGCGAGTCACGGGGATACGCAGTATTTT
NA	TRBJ1-1	TRBV5-1	NA	CASSPVVRTEAFF	TGCGCCAGCAGCCCCGTCGTGAGGACTGAAGCTTTCTTT
NA	TRBJ2-1	TRBV4-1	NA	CASSLSGYGNEQFF	TGCGCCAGCAGCTTGAGCGGCTACGGGAATGAGCAGTTCTTC
few	TRBJ1-2	TRBV6-6	TRBD1	CASRQGQGARYGYTF	TGTGCCAGCAGACAGGGACAGGGGGCTCGCTATGGCTACACCTTC
few	TRBJ1-1	TRBV30	NA	CAWSVPRQMNTEAFF	TGTGCCTGGAGTGTACCCCGACAGATGAACACTGAAGCTTTCTTT
once	TRBJ1-4	TRBV28	TRBD1	CASSFGTGEKLFF	TGTGCCAGCAGTTTCGGGACAGGCGAAAAACTGTTTTTT
NA	TRBJ1-2	TRBV7-9	NA	CASSQTQGPYGYTF	TGTGCCAGCAGCCAAACCCAGGGTCCCTATGGCTACACCTTC
NA	TRBJ2-7	TRBV29-1	TRBD2	CSVIGLAASYEQYF	TGCAGCGTTATAGGACTAGCGGCCTCCTACGAGCAGTACTTC
NA	TRBJ2-7	TRBV28	TRBD1	CASSPSGTGKAYEQYF	TGTGCCAGCAGCCCATCCGGGACAGGGAAAGCTTACGAGCAGTACTTC
NA	TRBJ2-1	TRBV2	NA	CASSVATHNEQFF	TGTGCCAGCAGTGTCGCGACACACAATGAGCAGTTCTTC
NA	TRBJ2-2	TRBV27	NA	CASSLPNTGELFF	TGTGCCAGCAGTTTACCGAACACCGGGGAGCTGTTTTTT
NA	TRBJ2-1	TRBV7-2	NA	CASSRGAGQYNEQFF	TGTGCCAGCAGCCGCGGAGCGGGACAATACAATGAGCAGTTCTTC
once	TRBJ2-3	TRBV7-2	TRBD2	CASSIAGRTDTQYF	TGTGCCAGCAGCATAGCGGGGCGCACAGATACGCAGTATTTT
NA	TRBJ2-2	TRBV5-1	TRBD2	CASSWTSSTGELFF	TGCGCCAGCAGCTGGACTAGCAGCACCGGGGAGCTGTTTTTT
once	TRBJ2-5	TRBV30	NA	CAWSTSGAETQYF	TGTGCCTGGAGTACGAGTGGCGCGGAGACCCAGTACTTC
once	TRBJ2-3	TRBV18	NA	CASSPLGAGYTDTQYF	TGTGCCAGCTCACCACTTGGGGCGGGCTACACAGATACGCAGTATTTT
NA	TRBJ2-5	TRBV11-3	NA	CASSLHRAQETQYF	TGTGCCAGCAGCTTACACAGAGCCCAAGAGACCCAGTACTTC
NA	TRBJ2-7	TRBV19	NA	CASGLRGPPYEQYF	TGTGCCAGTGGTCTTAGGGGCCCTCCCTACGAGCAGTACTTC
few	TRBJ1-1	TRBV5-1	NA	CASSLATAEAEAFF	TGCGCCAGCAGCTTGGCCACGGCTGAGGCTGAAGCTTTCTTT
NA	TRBJ2-1	TRBV7-9	NA	CASSLADSYNEQFF	TGTGCCAGCAGCTTAGCGGACTCCTACAATGAGCAGTTCTTC
NA	TRBJ2-7	TRBV11-3	TRBD2	CASSILAGVPEQYF	TGTGCCAGCAGTATACTAGCGGGAGTTCCCGAGCAGTACTTC
once	TRBJ2-2	TRBV6-1	TRBD1	CAILRGQGPPGELFF	TGTGCCATCCTCCGAGGACAGGGCCCACCCGGGGAGCTGTTTTTT
few	TRBJ1-2	TRBV11-1	TRBD1	CASSPQGNYGYTF	TGTGCCAGCAGCCCACAGGGGAACTATGGCTACACCTTC
NA	TRBJ2-7	TRBV28	NA	CASSPGQSYEQYF	TGTGCCAGCAGTCCTGGACAGAGCTACGAGCAGTACTTC
NA	TRBJ1-2	TRBV28	NA	CASSLGENYGYTF	TGTGCCAGCAGTTTGGGGGAAAACTATGGCTACACCTTC
once	TRBJ2-5	TRBV19	TRBD1	CASSIRQGETQYF	TGTGCCAGTAGTATAAGACAGGGGGAGACCCAGTACTTC
NA	TRBJ2-6	TRBV9	NA	CASSPSRGSSGANVLTF	TGTGCCAGCAGCCCATCGCGCGGATCCTCTGGGGCCAACGTCCTGACTTTC
NA	TRBJ2-3	TRBV19	NA	CASRDTPPDTQYF	TGTGCCAGTAGAGATACCCCCCCAGATACGCAGTATTTT
NA	TRBJ2-7	TRBV28	NA	CASSDRGGRVEQYF	TGTGCCAGCAGCGACAGGGGAGGGCGGGTCGAGCAGTACTTC
NA	TRBJ2-7	TRBV11-3	TRBD1	CASSTGQAASYEQYF	TGTGCCAGCAGCACCGGACAGGCCGCATCCTACGAGCAGTACTTC